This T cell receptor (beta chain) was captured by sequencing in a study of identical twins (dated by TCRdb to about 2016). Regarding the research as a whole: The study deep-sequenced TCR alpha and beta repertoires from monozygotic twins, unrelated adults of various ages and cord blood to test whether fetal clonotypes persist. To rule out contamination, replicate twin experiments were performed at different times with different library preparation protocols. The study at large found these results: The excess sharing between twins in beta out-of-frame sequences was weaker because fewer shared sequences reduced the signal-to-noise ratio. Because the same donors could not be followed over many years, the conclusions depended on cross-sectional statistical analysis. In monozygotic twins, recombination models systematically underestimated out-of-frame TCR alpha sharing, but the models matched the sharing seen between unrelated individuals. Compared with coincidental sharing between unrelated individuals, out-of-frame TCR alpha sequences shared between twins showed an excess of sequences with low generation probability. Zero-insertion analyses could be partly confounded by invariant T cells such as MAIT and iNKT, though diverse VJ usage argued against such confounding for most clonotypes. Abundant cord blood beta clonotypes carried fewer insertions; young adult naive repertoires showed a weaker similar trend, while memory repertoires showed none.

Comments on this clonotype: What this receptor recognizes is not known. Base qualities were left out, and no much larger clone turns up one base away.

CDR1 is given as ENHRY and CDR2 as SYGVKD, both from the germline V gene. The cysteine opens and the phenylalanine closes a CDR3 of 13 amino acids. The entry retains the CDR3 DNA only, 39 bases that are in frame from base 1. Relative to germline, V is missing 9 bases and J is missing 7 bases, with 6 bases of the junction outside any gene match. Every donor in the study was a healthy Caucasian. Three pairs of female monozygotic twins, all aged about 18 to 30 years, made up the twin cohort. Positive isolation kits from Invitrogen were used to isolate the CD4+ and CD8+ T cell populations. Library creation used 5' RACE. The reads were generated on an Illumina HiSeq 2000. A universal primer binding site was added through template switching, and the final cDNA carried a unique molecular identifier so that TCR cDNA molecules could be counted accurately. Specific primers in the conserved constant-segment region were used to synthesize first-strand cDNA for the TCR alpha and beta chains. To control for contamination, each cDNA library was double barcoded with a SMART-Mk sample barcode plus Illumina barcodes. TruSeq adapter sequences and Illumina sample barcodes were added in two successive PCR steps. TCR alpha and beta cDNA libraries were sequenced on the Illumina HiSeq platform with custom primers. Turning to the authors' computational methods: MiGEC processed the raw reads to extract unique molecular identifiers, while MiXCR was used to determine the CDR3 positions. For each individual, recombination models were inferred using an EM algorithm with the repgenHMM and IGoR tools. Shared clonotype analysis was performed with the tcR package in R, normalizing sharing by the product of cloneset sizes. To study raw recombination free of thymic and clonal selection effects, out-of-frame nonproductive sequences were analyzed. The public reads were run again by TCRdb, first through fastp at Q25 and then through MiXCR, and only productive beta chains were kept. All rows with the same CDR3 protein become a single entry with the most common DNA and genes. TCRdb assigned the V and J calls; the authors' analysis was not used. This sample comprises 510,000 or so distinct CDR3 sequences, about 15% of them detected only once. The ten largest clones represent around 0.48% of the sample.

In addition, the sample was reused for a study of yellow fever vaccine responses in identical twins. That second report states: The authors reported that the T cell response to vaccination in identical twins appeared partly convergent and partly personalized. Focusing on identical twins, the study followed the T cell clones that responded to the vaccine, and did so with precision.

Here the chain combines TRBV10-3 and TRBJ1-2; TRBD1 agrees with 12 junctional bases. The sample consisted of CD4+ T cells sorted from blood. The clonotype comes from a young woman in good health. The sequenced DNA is TGTGCCATGGGACAGGGGGCGCTGGGTGGCTACACCTTC. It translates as CAMGQGALGGYTF.